A single T cell receptor (beta chain) is shown here with its context. Its antigen is not known. This specimen belongs to a study of response to subunit inactivated influenza vaccine. MiXCR, run by TCRdb on the RT-PCR reads, gives a single entry per CDR3 protein. Here the sample spans over 750,000 distinct CDR3 sequences, approximately 22% being singletons. The CDR3 sequence is 16 residues long. Germline CDR1 is SGHRS and CDR2 is YFSETQ. Trimming took 5 bases from V and 9 from J; bases not matched to a gene: 15. General study points: There was a suggestion from the authors that each seasonal influenza vaccination recruits few new T cells.

The input for sequencing was PBMCs from blood, taken approximately 5 days after vaccination. The genes are TRBV5-1 and TRBJ2-1; 9 bases map to TRBD1. The sequence came from a man aged 45-60 years who received an inactivated influenza vaccine. The CDR3 DNA reads as TGCGCCAGCAGGCCTTCCGGGACAGGGTCGACTGGTGAGCAGTTCTTC. Amino acids: CASRPSGTGSTGEQFF.